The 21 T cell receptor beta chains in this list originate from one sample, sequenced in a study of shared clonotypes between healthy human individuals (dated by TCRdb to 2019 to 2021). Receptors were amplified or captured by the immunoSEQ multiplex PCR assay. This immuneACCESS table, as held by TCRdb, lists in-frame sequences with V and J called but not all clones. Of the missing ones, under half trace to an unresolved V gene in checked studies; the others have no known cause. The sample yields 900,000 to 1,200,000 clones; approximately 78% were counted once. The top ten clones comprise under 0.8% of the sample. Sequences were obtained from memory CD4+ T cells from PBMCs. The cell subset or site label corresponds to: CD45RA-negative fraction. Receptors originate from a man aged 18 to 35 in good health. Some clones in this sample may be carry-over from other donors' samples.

This CDR3 is CASNAGGGSDEQFF. The CDR3 DNA reads as TGCGCCAGCAACGCGGGAGGGGGGTCGGATGAGCAGTTCTTC. V and J are TRBV10-1 and TRBJ2-1; 9 bases fit TRBD2. The CDR3 is made up of 14 amino acids. The germline CDR1 and CDR2 sequences are WNHNN and SYGVQD (reference sequence). Trimming removed 7 bases from V and 8 bases from J; junction bases left unmatched: 9.

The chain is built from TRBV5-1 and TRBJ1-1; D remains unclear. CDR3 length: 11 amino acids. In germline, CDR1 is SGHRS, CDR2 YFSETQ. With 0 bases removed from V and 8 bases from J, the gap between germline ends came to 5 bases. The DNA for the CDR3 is TGCGCCAGCAGCTTGGGGAGGGAAGCTTTCTTT. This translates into CASSLGREAFF.

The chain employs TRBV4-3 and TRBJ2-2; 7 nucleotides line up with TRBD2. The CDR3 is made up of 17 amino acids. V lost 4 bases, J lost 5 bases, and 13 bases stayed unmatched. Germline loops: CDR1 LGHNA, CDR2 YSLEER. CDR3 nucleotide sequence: TGCGCCAGCAGCCTTACCGTGACGGGACTATGGACCGGGGAGCTGTTTTTT. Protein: CASSLTVTGLWTGELFF.

CDR3 in amino acids: CASSHPRGWGSDETQYF. CDR3 DNA sequence: TGCGCCAGCAGCCACCCTCGGGGTTGGGGGAGTGATGAGACCCAGTACTTC. This rearrangement joins TRBV4-1 to TRBJ2-5, with D tentatively TRBD1 or TRBD2 (5 bases each). This CDR3 is 17 amino acids long. The V gene's germline CDR1 is MGHRA and CDR2 YSYEKL. Between the trimmed V and J ends, which lost 3 bases and 5 bases, there was a span of 22 bases.

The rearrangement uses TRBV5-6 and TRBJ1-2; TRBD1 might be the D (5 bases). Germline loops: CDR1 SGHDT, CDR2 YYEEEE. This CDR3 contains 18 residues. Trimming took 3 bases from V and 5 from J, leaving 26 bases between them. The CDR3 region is CASSSGRRRDSKIYGYTF. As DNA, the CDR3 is TGTGCCAGCAGCTCAGGAAGGCGCCGCGACAGTAAAATATATGGCTACACCTTC.

CDR3: CASSSTSANEQFF. In DNA, the CDR3 is TGTGCCAGTAGTTCGACGAGCGCCAATGAGCAGTTCTTC. V and J are TRBV19 and TRBJ2-1; D is unclear. Per the germline V gene, CDR1 is LNHDA and CDR2 is SQIVND (reference sequence). The CDR3 extends over 13 amino acids. V lost 5 bases to trimming and J lost 6 bases, with 11 bases between them.

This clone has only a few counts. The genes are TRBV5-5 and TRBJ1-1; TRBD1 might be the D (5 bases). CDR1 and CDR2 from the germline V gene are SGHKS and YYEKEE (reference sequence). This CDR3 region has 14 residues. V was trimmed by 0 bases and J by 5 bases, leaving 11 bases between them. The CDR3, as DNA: TGTGCCAGCAGCTTGGCCGGGGGAAAGACTGAAGCTTTCTTT. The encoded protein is CASSLAGGKTEAFF.

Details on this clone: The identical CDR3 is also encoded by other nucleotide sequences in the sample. The CDR3 loop reads CASTGGTYNEQFF. The CDR3, as DNA: TGTGCCAGCACGGGAGGGACCTACAATGAGCAGTTCTTC. The V and J genes are TRBV28 and TRBJ2-1; 8 bases align to TRBD2. This CDR3 contains 13 residues. Per the germline V gene, CDR1 is MDHEN and CDR2 is SYDVKM. Trimming removed 7 bases from V and 2 bases from J; junction bases left unmatched: 1.

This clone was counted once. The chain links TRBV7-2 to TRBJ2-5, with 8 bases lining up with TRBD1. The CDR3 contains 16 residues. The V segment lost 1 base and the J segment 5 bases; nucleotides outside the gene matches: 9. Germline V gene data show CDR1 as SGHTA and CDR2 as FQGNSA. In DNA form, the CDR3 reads TGTGCCAGCAGCTTAGGGCCAGGGGGCTCGGGGGAGACCCAGTACTTC. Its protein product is CASSLGPGGSGETQYF.

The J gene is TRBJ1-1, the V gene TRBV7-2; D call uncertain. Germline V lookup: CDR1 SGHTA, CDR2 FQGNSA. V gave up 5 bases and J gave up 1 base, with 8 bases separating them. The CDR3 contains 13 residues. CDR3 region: CASSAIKNTEAFF. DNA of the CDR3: TGTGCCAGCAGCGCGATCAAGAACACTGAAGCTTTCTTT.

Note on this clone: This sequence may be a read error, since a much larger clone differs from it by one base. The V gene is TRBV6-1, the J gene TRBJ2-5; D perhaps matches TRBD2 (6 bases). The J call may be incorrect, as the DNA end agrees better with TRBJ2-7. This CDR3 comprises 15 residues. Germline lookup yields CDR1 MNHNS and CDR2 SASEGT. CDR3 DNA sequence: TGTGCCAGCAGTGTCACGGGGGAAGGACCTAACGAGCAGTACTTC. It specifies CASSVTGEGPNEQYF.

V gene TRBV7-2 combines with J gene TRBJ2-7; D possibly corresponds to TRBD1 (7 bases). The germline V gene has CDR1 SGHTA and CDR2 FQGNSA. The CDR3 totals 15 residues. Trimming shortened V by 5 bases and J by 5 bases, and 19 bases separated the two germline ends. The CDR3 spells CASSPEGAGRNEQYF. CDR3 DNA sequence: TGTGCCAGCAGCCCGGAGGGGGCCGGAAGGAACGAGCAGTACTTC.

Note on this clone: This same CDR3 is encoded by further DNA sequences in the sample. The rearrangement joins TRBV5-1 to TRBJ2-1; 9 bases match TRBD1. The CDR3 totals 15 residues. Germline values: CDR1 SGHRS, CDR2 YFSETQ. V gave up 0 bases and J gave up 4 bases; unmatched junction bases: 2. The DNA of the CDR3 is TGCGCCAGCAGCTTGGTGGGACAGGGTTACAATGAGCAGTTCTTC. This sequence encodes CASSLVGQGYNEQFF.

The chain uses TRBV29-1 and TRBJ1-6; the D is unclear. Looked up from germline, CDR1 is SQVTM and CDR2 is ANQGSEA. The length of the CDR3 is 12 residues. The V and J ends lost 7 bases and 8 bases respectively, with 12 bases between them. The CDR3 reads CSASSGDSPLHF. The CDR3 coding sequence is TGCAGCGCCTCAAGCGGGGATTCACCCCTCCACTTT.

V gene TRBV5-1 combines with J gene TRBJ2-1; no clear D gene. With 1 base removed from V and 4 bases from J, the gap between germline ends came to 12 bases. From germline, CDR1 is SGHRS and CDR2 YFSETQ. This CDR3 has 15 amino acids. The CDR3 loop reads CASSLTTGQYNEQFF. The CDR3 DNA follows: TGCGCCAGCAGCTTGACGACCGGGCAATACAATGAGCAGTTCTTC.

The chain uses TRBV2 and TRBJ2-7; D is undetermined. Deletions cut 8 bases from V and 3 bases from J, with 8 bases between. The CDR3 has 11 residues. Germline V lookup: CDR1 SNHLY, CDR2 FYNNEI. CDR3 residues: CASVYGYEQYF. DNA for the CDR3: TGTGCCAGCGTTTACGGCTACGAGCAGTACTTC.

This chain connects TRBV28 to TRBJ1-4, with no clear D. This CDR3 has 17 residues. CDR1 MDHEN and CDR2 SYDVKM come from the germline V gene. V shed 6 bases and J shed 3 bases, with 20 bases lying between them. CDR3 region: CASRRGPGGSANEKLFF. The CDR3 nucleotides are TGTGCCAGCAGACGTGGCCCAGGAGGTTCGGCTAATGAAAAACTGTTTTTT.

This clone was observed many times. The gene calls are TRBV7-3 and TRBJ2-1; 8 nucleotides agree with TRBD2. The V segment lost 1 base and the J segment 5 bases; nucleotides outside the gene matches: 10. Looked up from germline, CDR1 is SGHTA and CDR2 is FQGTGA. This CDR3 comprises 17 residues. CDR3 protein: CASSLNPTGGGNNEQFF. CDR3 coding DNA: TGTGCCAGCAGCTTAAACCCGACGGGAGGGGGGAACAATGAGCAGTTCTTC.

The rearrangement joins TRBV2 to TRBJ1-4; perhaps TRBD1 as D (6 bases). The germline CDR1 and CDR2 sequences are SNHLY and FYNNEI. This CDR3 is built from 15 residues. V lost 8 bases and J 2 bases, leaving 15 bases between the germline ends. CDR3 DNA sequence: TGTGCCAGCTCCTGGGTGGGGGCGACTAATGAAAAACTGTTTTTT. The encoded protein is CASSWVGATNEKLFF.

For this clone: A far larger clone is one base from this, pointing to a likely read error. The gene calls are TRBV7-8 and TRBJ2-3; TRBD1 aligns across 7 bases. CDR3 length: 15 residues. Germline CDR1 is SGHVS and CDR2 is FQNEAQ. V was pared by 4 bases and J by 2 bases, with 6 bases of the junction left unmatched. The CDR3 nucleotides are TGTGCCAGCAGCTGGGGACAGTCAGACACAGATACGCAGTATTTT. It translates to CASSWGQSDTDTQYF.

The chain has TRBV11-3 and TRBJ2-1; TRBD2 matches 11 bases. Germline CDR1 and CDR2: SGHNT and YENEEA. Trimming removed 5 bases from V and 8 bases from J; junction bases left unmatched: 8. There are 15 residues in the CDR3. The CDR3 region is CASSPTSGNFYEQFF. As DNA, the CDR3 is TGTGCCAGCAGCCCGACTAGCGGGAATTTTTATGAGCAGTTCTTC.